This TCR beta chain was obtained from a study of CD8 T cells in Susac syndrome. J was trimmed by 0 bases and V by 5 bases; bases with no gene match: 5. This CDR3 comprises 14 residues. CDR1 and CDR2 from the germline V gene are DFQATT and SNEGSKA (reference sequence). With random hexamers, reverse transcription was performed on about 0.5 to 1 ug of RNA. Via MiXCR, TCRdb re-called the immunoSEQ multiplex PCR reads, giving one row per CDR3 protein. The sample gives 130,000 or so distinct CDR3 sequences, around 91% of which show up once; around 0.24% is in the top ten. The multiple sclerosis controls were treatment-naive patients, and their relapsing-remitting disease was stable or active. The authors negatively isolated CD8+ and CD4+ T cells and FACS-enriched TEMRA cells.

The sequence derives from a human donor with multiple sclerosis. The sample taken for sequencing was CD8+ T cells from PBMCs. The chain uses TRBV20-1 and TRBJ2-7, with TRBD2 matching 9 bases. DNA for the CDR3: TGCAGTGCTTCTTCTAGCGGGATCTCCTACGAGCAGTACTTC. Translation: CSASSSGISYEQYF.